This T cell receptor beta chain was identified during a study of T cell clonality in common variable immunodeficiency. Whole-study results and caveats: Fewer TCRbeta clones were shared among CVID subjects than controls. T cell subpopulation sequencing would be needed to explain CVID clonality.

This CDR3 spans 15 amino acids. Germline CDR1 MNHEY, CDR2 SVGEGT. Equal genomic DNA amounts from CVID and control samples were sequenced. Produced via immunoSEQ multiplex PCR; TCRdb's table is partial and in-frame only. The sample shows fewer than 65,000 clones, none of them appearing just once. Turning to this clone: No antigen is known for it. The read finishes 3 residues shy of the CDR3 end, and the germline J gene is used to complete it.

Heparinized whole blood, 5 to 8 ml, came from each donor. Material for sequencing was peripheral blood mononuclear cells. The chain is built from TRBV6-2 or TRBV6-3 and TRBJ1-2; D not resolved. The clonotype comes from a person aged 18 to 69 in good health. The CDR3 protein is CASSYSSGSSYDYTF. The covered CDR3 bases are TGTGCCAGCAGTTACTCGAGCGGGAGCTCCTACGAC.